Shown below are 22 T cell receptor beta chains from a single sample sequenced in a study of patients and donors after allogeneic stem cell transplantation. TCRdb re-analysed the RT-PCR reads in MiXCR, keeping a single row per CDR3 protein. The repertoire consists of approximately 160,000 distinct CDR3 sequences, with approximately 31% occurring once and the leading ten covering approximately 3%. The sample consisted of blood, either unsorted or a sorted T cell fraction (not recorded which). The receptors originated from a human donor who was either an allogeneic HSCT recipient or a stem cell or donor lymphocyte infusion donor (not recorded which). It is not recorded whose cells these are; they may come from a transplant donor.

In DNA form, the CDR3 reads TGTGCCAGCAGCGCATTCGGGGCGGGAGGCTACAATGAGCAGTTCTTC. This sequence encodes CASSAFGAGGYNEQFF. J is TRBJ2-1 and V is TRBV9, with 8 bases identical to TRBD2. The junction had 8 bases not matched to a gene; V was cut back by 3 bases and J by 3 bases. Germline V lookup: CDR1 SGDLS, CDR2 YYNGEE. The CDR3 length is 16 residues.

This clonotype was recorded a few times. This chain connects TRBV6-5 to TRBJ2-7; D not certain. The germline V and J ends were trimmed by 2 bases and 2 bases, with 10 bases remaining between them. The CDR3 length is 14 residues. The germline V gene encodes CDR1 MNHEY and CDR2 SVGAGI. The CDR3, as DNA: TGTGCCAGCAGTTACGACGGCCTTCCCTACGAGCAGTACTTC. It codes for CASSYDGLPYEQYF.

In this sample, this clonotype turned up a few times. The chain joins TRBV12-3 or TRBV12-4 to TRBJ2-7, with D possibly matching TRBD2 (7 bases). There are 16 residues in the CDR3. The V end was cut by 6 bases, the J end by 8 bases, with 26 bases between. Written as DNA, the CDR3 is TGTGCCAGCAGCCTAGAGGGGGGGCCCTACCCCTATAAGCAGTACTTC. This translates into CASSLEGGPYPYKQYF.

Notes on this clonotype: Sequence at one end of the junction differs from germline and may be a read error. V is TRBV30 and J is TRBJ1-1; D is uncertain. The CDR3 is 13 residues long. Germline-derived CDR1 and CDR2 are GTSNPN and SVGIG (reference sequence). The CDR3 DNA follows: TGTGCCTGCAGTGCCTTCGGGAGCACTGAAGCTTTCTTT. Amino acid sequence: CACSAFGSTEAFF.

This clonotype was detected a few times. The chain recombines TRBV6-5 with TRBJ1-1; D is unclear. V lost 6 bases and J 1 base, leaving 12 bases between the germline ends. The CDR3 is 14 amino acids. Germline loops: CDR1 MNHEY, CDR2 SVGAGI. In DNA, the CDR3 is TGTGCCAGCAGCTTTTTAAGGGAGAACACTGAAGCTTTCTTT. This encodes CASSFLRENTEAFF.

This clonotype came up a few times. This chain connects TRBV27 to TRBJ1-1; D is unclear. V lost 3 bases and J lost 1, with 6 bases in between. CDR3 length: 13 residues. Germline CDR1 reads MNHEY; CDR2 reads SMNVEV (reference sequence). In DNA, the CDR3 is TGTGCCAGCAGTTTCACAAAGAACACTGAAGCTTTCTTT. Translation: CASSFTKNTEAFF.

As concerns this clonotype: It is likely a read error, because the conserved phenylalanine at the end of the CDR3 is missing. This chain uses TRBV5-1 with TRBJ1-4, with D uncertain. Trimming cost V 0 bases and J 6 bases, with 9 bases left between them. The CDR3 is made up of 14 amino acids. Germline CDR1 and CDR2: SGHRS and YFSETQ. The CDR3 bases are TGCGCCAGCAGCTTGGAACCAGGTTATGAAAAACTGTTTTAT. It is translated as CASSLEPGYEKLFY.

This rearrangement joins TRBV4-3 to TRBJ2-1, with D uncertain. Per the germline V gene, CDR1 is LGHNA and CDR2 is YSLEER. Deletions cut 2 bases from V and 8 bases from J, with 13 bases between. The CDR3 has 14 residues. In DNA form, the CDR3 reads TGCGCCAGCAGCCAACCGGCCCCCGGCTATGAGCAGTTCTTC. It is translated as CASSQPAPGYEQFF.

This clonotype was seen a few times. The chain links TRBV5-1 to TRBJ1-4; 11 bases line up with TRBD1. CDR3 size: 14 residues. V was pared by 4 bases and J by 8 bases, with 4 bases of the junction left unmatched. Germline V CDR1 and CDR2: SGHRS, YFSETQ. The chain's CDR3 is CASSVGQGDEKLFF. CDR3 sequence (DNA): TGCGCCAGCAGCGTGGGACAGGGGGACGAAAAACTGTTTTTT.

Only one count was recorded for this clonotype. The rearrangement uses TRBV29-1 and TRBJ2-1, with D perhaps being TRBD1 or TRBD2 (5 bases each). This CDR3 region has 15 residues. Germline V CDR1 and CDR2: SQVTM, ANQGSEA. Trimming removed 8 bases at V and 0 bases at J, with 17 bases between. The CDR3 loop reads CSRVGPAGSYNEQFF. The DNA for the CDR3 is TGCAGCCGTGTGGGACCGGCGGGCTCCTACAATGAGCAGTTCTTC.

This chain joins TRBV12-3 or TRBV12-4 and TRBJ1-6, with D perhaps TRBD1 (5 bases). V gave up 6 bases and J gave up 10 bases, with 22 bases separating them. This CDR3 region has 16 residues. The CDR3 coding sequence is TGTGCCAGCAGCAACTGGCAGGCCCAGGGTGAATCACCCCTCCACTTT. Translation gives CASSNWQAQGESPLHF.

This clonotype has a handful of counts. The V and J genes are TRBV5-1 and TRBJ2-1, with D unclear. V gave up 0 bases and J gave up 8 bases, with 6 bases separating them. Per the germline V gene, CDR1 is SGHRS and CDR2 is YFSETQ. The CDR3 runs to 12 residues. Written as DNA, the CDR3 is TGCGCCAGCAGCTTGGCGGGTTATGAGCAGTTCTTC. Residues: CASSLAGYEQFF.

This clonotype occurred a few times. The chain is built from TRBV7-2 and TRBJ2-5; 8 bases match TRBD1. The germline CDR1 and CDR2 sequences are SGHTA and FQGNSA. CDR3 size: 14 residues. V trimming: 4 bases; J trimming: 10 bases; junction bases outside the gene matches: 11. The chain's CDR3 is CASSYGQGLRGQYF. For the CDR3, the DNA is TGTGCCAGCAGCTATGGACAGGGTTTAAGAGGCCAGTACTTC.

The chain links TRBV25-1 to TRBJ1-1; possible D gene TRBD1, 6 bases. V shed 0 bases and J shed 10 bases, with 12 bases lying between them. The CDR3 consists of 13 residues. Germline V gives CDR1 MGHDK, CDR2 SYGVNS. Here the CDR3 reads CASSEYEGGVAFF. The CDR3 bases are TGTGCCAGCAGTGAATATGAAGGGGGTGTAGCTTTCTTT.

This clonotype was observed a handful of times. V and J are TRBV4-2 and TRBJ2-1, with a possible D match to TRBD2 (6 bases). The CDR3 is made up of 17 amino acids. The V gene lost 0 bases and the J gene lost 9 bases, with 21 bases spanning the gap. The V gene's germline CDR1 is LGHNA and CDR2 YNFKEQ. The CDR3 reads CASSQEMAGTSYIEQFF. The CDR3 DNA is TGTGCCAGCAGCCAAGAGATGGCGGGAACATCGTATATTGAGCAGTTCTTC.

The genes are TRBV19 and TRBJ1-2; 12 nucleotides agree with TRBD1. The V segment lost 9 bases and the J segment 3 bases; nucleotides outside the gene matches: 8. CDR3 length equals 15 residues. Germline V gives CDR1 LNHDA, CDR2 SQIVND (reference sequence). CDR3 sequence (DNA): TGTGCCAGCAGGGACAGGGGGCGCGGGGACTATGGCTACACCTTC. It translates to CASRDRGRGDYGYTF.

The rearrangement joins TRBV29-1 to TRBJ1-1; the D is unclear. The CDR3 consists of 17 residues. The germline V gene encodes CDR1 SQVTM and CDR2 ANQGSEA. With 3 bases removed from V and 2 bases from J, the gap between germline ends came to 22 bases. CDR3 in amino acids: CSVDVAAEPWANTEAFF. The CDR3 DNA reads TGCAGCGTTGATGTGGCAGCCGAGCCTTGGGCCAACACTGAAGCTTTCTTT.

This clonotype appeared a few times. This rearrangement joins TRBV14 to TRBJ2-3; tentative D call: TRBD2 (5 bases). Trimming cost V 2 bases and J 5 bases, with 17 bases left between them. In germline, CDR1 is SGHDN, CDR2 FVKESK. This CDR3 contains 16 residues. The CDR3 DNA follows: TGTGCCAGCAGCCAAAGCTTAGCTAGCTTCGGAGATACGCAGTATTTT. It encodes CASSQSLASFGDTQYF.

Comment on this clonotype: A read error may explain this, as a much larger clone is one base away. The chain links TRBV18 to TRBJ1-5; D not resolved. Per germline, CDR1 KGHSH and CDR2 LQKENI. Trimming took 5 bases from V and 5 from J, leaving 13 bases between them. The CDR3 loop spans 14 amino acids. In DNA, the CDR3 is TGTGCCAGCTCAGCTAACAGTTACTATCAGCCCCAGCATTTT. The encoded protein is CASSANSYYQPQHF.

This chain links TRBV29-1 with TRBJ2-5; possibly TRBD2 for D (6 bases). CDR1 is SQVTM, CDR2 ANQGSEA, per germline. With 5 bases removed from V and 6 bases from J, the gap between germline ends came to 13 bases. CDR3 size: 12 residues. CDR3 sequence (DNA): TGCAGCGTTCACCTGGAGGGGAAGACCCAGTACTTC. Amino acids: CSVHLEGKTQYF.

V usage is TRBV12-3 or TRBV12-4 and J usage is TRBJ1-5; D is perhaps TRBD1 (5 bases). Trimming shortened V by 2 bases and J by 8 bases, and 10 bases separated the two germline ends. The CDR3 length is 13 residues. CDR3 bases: TGTGCCAGCAGTTTACAGGGTTTTAAGCCCCAGCATTTT. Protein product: CASSLQGFKPQHF.

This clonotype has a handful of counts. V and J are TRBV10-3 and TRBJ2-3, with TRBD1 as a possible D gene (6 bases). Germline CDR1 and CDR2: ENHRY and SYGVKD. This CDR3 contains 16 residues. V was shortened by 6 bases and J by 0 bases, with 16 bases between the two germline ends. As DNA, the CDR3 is TGTGCCATCAGCCCAGGGGTACAAACTAGCACAGATACGCAGTATTTT. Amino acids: CAISPGVQTSTDTQYF.